This entry lists 13 T cell receptor beta chains sequenced from one sample in a study of radiation and T cells in renal cell carcinoma. Produced via immunoSEQ multiplex PCR; TCRdb's table is partial and in-frame only. The sample consists of just over 150,000 clones, about 87% of them appearing once. The time point: blood 2 weeks post-SBRT. Treatment here: 15 Gy SBRT to primary tumor, nephrectomy 4 weeks later. Sample: blood, taken from a patient whose treatment included radiotherapy and nephrectomy. These receptors were obtained from a woman in her 50s with renal cell carcinoma.

V gene TRBV19 combines with J gene TRBJ1-5; D remains unclear. V gave up 1 base and J gave up 2 bases, with 6 bases separating them. The germline CDR1 and CDR2 sequences are LNHDA and SQIVND (reference sequence). The CDR3 is 14 amino acids. CDR3 nucleotides: TGTGCCAGTAGTATAGCGCAGGGCAATCAGCCCCAGCATTTT. Translation: CASSIAQGNQPQHF.

The chain links TRBV6-1 to TRBJ1-2; TRBD1 aligns across 8 bases. The germline CDR1 and CDR2 sequences are MNHNS and SASEGT. The CDR3 sequence is 15 residues long. V lost 5 bases, J lost 3 bases, and 8 bases stayed unmatched. The DNA for the CDR3 is TGTGCCAGCAGTTTCCGGGACAGGCTAGACTATGGCTACACCTTC. It codes for CASSFRDRLDYGYTF.

The chain joins TRBV4-2 to TRBJ1-1, with a tentative D call TRBD1 (6 bases). The CDR3 consists of 15 residues. Trimming left V 1 base short and J 1 base short, with 10 bases between. Germline CDR1 reads LGHNA; CDR2 reads YNFKEQ. The CDR3, as DNA: TGTGCCAGCAGCCAAGGGCAGACAGGGAACACTGAAGCTTTCTTT. The encoded protein is CASSQGQTGNTEAFF.

The chain employs TRBV5-1 and TRBJ1-6; maybe TRBD1 (5 bases). The CDR3 consists of 17 residues. V lost 0 bases and J 2 bases, leaving 12 bases between the germline ends. Germline-derived CDR1 and CDR2 are SGHRS and YFSETQ. The CDR3 DNA reads TGCGCCAGCAGCTTGGCTCTTCCGGGGGCCTATAATTCACCCCTCCACTTT. Protein sequence: CASSLALPGAYNSPLHF. Complete variable domain (other parts from reference TRBV5-1 and TRBJ1-6): KAGVTQTPRYLIKTRGQQVTLSCSPISGHRSVSWYQQTPGQGLQFLFEYFSETQRNKGNFPGRFSGRQFSNSRSEMNVSTLELGDSALYLCASSLALPGAYNSPLHFGNGTRLTVT.

In this sample, this clone turned up many times. The genes are TRBV6-5 and TRBJ2-1, with D unclear. CDR1 and CDR2 (germline): MNHEY, SVGAGI. V dropped 6 bases and J dropped 4 bases, with 13 bases sitting between them. The CDR3 has 14 residues. The CDR3 coding sequence is TGTGCCAGCAGCCCTGACGGTGAATACAATGAGCAGTTCTTC. This codes for CASSPDGEYNEQFF.

The rearrangement uses TRBV19 and TRBJ1-2; the D is unclear. V lost 0 bases and J lost 2, with 10 bases in between. Germline-derived CDR1 and CDR2 are LNHDA and SQIVND (reference sequence). The CDR3 sequence is 15 residues long. CDR3 residues: CASSIDPRGNYGYTF. CDR3 coding DNA: TGTGCCAGTAGTATAGATCCCCGTGGAAACTATGGCTACACCTTC.

The V call is TRBV6-5, the J call TRBJ1-6; 8 bases align to TRBD1. With V trimmed by 5 bases and J by 7 bases, 4 bases remained unmatched. This CDR3 is 14 amino acids long. Germline lookup yields CDR1 MNHEY and CDR2 SVGAGI. The CDR3 coding sequence is TGTGCCAGCAGTCGACAGGGGATCAATTCACCCCTCCACTTT. Its translation is CASSRQGINSPLHF.

This clone was observed a single time. The chain joins TRBV19 to TRBJ2-3; D gene ambiguous. With 5 bases removed from V and 0 bases from J, the gap between germline ends came to 6 bases. The CDR3 loop spans 13 amino acids. The V gene's germline CDR1 is LNHDA and CDR2 SQIVND (reference sequence). The CDR3 sequence: CASSHESTDTQYF. The CDR3 bases are TGTGCCAGTAGTCACGAGAGCACAGATACGCAGTATTTT.

V and J are TRBV19 and TRBJ1-1; the match to TRBD1 covers 7 bases. Unmatched junction bases numbered 6, after V lost 1 base and J lost 7 bases. CDR1 is LNHDA and CDR2 is SQIVND in the germline V gene (reference sequence). The CDR3 sequence is 14 residues long. Here the CDR3 reads CASSIVTGEGEAFF. The DNA of the CDR3 is TGTGCCAGTAGTATAGTAACAGGGGAGGGTGAAGCTTTCTTT.

V and J are TRBV4-3 and TRBJ1-2; D uncertain. Trimming left V 0 bases short and J 8 bases short, with 10 bases between. Per germline, CDR1 LGHNA and CDR2 YSLEER. The CDR3 has 13 residues. The CDR3 DNA reads as TGCGCCAGCAGCCAAGAGAAGGGTTTAGGCTACACCTTC. Translation: CASSQEKGLGYTF.

This clone was observed a single time. The chain couples TRBV6-1 to TRBJ1-1, with D unclear. The CDR3 extends over 11 amino acids. V was trimmed by 7 bases and J by 2 bases, leaving 5 bases between them. Per germline, CDR1 MNHNS and CDR2 SASEGT. This CDR3 reads CASKLNTEAFF. In nucleotides, the CDR3 is TGTGCCAGCAAACTTAACACTGAAGCTTTCTTT.

In DNA form, the CDR3 reads TGCGCCAGCAGCCAAACTTTCCGGGACTTTAGCACAGATACGCAGTATTTT. Its protein is CASSQTFRDFSTDTQYF. J is TRBJ2-3 and V is TRBV5-1; possible D gene TRBD2, 6 bases. V was shortened by 4 bases and J by 0 bases, with 18 bases between the two germline ends. From germline, CDR1 is SGHRS and CDR2 YFSETQ. CDR3 length: 17 residues. Full variable domain (remainder filled in from reference TRBV5-1 and TRBJ2-3): KAGVTQTPRYLIKTRGQQVTLSCSPISGHRSVSWYQQTPGQGLQFLFEYFSETQRNKGNFPGRFSGRQFSNSRSEMNVSTLELGDSALYLCASSQTFRDFSTDTQYFGPGTRLTVL.

This chain uses TRBV7-9 with TRBJ1-5; TRBD1 might be the D (6 bases). This CDR3 contains 19 residues. CDR1 and CDR2 from the germline V gene are SEHNR and FQNEAQ (reference sequence). Between the trimmed V and J ends, which lost 0 bases and 0 bases, there was a span of 18 bases. DNA for the CDR3: TGTGCCAGCAGCTTAGCCACCACCGGGACAAAAAATAGCAATCAGCCCCAGCATTTT. Protein product: CASSLATTGTKNSNQPQHF.